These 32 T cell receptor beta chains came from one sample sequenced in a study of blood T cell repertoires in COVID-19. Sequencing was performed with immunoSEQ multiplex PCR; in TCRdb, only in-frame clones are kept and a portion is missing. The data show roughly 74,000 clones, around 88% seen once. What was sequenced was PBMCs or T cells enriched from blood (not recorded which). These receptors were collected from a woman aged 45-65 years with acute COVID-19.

As DNA, the CDR3 is TGTGCCAGCATCCTTAAAGGCGGGGGGCCATCGGAGCAGTTCTTC. Translation gives CASILKGGGPSEQFF. The rearrangement uses TRBV7-2 and TRBJ2-1; 8 nucleotides align to TRBD2. The V gene's germline CDR1 is SGHTA and CDR2 FQGNSA. The CDR3 is 15 residues long. V shed 7 bases and J 10 bases; nucleotides not matched to a gene: 15.

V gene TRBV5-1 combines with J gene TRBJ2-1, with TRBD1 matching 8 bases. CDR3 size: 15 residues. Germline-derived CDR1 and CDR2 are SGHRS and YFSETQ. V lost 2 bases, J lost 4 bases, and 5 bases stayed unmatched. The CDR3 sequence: CASSLGQGQYNEQFF. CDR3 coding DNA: TGCGCCAGCAGCTTAGGACAGGGACAATACAATGAGCAGTTCTTC.

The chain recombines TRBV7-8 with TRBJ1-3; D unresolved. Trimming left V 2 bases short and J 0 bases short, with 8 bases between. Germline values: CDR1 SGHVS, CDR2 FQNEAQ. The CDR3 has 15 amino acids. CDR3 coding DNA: TGTGCCAGCAGCTTAATGTCAGTCTCTGGAAACACCATATATTTT. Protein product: CASSLMSVSGNTIYF.

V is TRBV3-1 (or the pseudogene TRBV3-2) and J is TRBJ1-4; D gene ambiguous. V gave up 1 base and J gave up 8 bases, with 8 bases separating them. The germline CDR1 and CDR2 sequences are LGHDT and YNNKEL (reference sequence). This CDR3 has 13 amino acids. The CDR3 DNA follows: TGTGCCAGCAGCCAAGCGCAGGCCGAAAAACTGTTTTTT. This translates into CASSQAQAEKLFF.

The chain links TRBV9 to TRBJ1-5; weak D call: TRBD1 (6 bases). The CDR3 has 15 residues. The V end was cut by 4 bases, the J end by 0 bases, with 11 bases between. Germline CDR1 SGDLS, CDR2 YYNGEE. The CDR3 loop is CASSPYRDSNQPQHF. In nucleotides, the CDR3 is TGTGCCAGCAGCCCCTACAGGGATAGCAATCAGCCCCAGCATTTT.

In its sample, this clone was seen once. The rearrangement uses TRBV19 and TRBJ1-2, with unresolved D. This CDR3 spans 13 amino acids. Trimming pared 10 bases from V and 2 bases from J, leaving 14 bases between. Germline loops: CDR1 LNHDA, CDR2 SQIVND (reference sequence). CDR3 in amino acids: CATAGNPNYGYTF. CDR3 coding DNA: TGTGCCACCGCGGGCAACCCCAACTATGGCTACACCTTC. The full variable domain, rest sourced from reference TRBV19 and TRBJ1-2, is DGGITQSPKYLFRKEGQNVTLSCEQNLNHDAMYWYRQDPGQGLRLIYYSQIVNDFQKGDIAEGYSVSREKKESFPLTVTSAQKNPTAFYLCATAGNPNYGYTFGSGTRLTVV.

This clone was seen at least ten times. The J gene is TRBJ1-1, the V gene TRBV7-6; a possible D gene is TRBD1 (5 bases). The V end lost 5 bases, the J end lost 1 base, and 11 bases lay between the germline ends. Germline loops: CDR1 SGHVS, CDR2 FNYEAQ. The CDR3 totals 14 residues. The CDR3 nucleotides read TGTGCCAGCAGCCCAGGGTTTTCGAACACTGAAGCTTTCTTT. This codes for CASSPGFSNTEAFF.

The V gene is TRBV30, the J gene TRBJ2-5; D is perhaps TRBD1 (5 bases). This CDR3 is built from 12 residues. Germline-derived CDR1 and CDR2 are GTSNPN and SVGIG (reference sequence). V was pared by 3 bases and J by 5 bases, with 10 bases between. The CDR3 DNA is TGTGCCTGGAGGGCCCCAGGGGAGACCCAGTACTTC. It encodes CAWRAPGETQYF.

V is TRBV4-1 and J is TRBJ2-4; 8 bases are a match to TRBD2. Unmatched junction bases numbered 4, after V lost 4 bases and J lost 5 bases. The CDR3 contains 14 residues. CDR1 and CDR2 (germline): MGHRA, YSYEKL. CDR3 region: CASSPPGLENIQYF. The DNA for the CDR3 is TGCGCCAGCAGCCCCCCGGGACTAGAAAACATTCAGTACTTC.

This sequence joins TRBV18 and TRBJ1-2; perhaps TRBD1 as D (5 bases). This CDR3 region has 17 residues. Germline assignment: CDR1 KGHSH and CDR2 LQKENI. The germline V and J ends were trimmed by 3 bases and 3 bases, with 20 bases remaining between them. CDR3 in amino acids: CASSPAPHSSGYYGYTF. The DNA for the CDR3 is TGTGCCAGCTCACCGGCCCCCCACAGTTCAGGGTACTATGGCTACACCTTC.

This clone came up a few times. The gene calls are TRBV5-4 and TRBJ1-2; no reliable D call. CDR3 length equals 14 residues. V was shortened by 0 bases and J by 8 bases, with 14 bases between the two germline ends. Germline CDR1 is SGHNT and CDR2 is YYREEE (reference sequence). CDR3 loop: CASSLGPLLKGYTF. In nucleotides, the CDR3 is TGTGCCAGCAGCTTGGGCCCTTTACTCAAGGGCTACACCTTC.

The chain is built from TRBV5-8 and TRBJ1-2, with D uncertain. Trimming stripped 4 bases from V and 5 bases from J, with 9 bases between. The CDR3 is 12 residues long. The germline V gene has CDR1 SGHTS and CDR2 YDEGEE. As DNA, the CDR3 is TGTGCCAGCAGCCCGACGGGGTATGGCTACACCTTC. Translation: CASSPTGYGYTF.

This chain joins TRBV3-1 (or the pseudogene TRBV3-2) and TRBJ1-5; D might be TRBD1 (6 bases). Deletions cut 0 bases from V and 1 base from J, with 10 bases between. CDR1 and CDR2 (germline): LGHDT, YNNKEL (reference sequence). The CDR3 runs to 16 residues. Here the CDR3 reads CASSQDAGTSNQPQHF. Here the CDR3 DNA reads TGTGCCAGCAGCCAAGATGCCGGGACAAGCAATCAGCCCCAGCATTTT.

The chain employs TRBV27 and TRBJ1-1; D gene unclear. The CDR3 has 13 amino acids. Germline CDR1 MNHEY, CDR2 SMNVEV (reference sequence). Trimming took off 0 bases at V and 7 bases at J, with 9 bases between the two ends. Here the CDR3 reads CASSLSRRDEAFF. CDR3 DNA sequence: TGTGCCAGCAGTTTATCGAGGAGGGATGAAGCTTTCTTT.

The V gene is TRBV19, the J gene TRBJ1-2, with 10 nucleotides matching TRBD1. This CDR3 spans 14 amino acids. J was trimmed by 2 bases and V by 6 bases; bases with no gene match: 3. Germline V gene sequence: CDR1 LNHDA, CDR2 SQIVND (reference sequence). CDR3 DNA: TGTGCCAGTAGGGACAGGGGGATCAACTATGGCTACACCTTC. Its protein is CASRDRGINYGYTF.

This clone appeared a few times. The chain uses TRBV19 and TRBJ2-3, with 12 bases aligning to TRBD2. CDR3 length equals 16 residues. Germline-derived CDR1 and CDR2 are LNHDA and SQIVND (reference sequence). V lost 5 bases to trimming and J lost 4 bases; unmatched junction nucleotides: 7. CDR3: CASSRRTSGMADTQYF. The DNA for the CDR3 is TGTGCCAGTAGTCGCCGGACTAGCGGGATGGCAGATACGCAGTATTTT.

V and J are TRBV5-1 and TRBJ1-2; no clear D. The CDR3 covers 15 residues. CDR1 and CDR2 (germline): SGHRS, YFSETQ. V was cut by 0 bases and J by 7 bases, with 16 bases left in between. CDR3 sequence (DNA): TGCGCCAGCAGCTTGGCCGTCGAGGGTTTAGGTGGCTACACCTTC. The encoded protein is CASSLAVEGLGGYTF.

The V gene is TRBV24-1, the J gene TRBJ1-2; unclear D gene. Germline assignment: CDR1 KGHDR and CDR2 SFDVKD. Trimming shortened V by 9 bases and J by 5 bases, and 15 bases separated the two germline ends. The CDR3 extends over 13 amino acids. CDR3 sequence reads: CATSTTGLYGYTF. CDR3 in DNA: TGTGCCACCTCCACAACGGGATTATATGGCTACACCTTC.

The CDR3 is CASSMAHGVNEVQYF. In DNA form, the CDR3 reads TGTGCCAGTAGTATGGCACACGGGGTCAATGAGGTGCAGTACTTC. This sequence joins TRBV19 and TRBJ2-7, with D maybe TRBD2 (5 bases). Trimming shortened V by 3 bases and J by 9 bases, and 21 bases separated the two germline ends. The CDR3 length is 15 residues. Germline V CDR1 and CDR2: LNHDA, SQIVND (reference sequence).

CDR3 region: CASSLGLWGTDTQYF. Here the CDR3 DNA reads TGCGCCAGCAGCTTGGGACTCTGGGGCACAGATACGCAGTATTTT. The V call is TRBV5-1, the J call TRBJ2-3, with D hard to call. V lost 0 bases and J lost 1, with 9 bases in between. The germline CDR1 and CDR2 sequences are SGHRS and YFSETQ. The CDR3 contains 15 residues. Full variable domain (missing parts from reference TRBV5-1 and TRBJ2-3): KAGVTQTPRYLIKTRGQQVTLSCSPISGHRSVSWYQQTPGQGLQFLFEYFSETQRNKGNFPGRFSGRQFSNSRSEMNVSTLELGDSALYLCASSLGLWGTDTQYFGPGTRLTVL.

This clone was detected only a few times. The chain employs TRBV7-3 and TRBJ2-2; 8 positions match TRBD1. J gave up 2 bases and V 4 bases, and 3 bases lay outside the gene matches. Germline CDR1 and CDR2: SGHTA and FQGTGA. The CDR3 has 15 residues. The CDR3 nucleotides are TGTGCCAGCAGCTGGGGACAGGACAACACCGGGGAGCTGTTTTTT. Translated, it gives CASSWGQDNTGELFF.

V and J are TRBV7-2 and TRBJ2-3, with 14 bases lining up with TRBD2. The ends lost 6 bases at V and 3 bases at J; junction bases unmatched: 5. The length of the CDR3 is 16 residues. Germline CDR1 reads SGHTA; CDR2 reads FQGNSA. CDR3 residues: CASSLRLAGGTDTQYF. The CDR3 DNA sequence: TGTGCCAGCAGTCTTAGACTAGCGGGAGGGACAGATACGCAGTATTTT.

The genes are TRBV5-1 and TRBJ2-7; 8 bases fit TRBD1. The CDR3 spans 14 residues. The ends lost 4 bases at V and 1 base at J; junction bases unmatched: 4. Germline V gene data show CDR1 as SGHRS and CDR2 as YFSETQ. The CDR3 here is CASSVDRASYEQYF. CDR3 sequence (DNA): TGCGCCAGCAGCGTGGACAGGGCATCCTACGAGCAGTACTTC.

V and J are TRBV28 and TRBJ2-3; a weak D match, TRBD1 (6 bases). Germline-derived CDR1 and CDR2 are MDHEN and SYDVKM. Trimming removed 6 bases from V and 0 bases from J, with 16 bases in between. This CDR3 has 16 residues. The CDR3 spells CASRGASQESTDTQYF. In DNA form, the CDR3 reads TGTGCCAGCAGGGGGGCCAGCCAGGAGAGCACAGATACGCAGTATTTT.

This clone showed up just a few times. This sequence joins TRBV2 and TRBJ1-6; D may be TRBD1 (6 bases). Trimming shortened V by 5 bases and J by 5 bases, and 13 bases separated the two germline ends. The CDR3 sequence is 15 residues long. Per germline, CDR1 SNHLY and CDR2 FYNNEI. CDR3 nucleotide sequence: TGTGCCAGCAGTCCAACCAGGACAGATAATTCACCCCTCCACTTT. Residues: CASSPTRTDNSPLHF.

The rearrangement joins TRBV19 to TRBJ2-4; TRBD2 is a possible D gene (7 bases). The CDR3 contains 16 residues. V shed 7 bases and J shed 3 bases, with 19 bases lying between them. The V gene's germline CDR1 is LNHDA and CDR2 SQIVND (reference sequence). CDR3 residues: CASTGGDTRYKNIQYF. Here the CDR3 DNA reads TGTGCCAGTACTGGGGGGGACACACGATACAAAAACATTCAGTACTTC.

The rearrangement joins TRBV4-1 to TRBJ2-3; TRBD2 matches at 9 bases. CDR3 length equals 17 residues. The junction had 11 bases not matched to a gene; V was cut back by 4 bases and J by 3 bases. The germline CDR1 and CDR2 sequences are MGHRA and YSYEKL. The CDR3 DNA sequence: TGCGCCAGCAGCCTACGAAGAGGGCTAGCGGGGACAGATACGCAGTATTTT. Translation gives CASSLRRGLAGTDTQYF.

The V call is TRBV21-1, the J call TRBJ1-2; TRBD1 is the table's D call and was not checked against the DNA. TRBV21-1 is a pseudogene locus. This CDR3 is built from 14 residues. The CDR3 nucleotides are TGTGCCAGCAGCAAGGCCCGGGACAAGGAGAGGGAACTGTTC. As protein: CASSKARDKERELF.

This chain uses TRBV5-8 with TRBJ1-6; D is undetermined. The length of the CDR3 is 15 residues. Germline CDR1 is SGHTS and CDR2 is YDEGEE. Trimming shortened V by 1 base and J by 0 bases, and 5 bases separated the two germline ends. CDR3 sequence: CASSLRYSYNSPLHF. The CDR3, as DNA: TGTGCCAGCAGCTTGCGGTACTCCTATAATTCACCCCTCCACTTT. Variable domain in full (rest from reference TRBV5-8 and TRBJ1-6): EAGVTQSPTHLIKTRGQQATLRCSPISGHTSVYWYQQALGLGLQFLLWYDEGEERNRGNFPPRFSGRQFPNYSSELNVNALELEDSALYLCASSLRYSYNSPLHFGNGTRLTVT.

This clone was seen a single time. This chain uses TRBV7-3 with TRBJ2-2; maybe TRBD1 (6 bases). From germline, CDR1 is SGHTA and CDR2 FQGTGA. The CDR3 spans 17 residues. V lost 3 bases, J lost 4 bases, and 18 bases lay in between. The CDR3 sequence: CASSFAAGDGFTGELFF. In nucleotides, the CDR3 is TGTGCCAGCAGCTTTGCCGCAGGGGACGGTTTCACCGGGGAGCTGTTTTTT.

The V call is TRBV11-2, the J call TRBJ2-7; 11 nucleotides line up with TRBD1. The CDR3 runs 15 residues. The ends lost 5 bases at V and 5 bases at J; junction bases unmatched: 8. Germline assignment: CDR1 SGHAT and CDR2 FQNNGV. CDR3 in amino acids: CASSSPDRGPHEQYF. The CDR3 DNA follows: TGTGCCAGCAGCAGTCCGGACAGGGGGCCTCACGAGCAGTACTTC.

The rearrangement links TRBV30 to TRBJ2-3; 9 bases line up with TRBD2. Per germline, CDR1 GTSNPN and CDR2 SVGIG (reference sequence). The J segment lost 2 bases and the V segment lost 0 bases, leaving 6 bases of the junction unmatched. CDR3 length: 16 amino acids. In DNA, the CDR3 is TGTGCCTGGAGTGTTGGGGCGGGAGGGCTCACAGATACGCAGTATTTT. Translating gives CAWSVGAGGLTDTQYF.